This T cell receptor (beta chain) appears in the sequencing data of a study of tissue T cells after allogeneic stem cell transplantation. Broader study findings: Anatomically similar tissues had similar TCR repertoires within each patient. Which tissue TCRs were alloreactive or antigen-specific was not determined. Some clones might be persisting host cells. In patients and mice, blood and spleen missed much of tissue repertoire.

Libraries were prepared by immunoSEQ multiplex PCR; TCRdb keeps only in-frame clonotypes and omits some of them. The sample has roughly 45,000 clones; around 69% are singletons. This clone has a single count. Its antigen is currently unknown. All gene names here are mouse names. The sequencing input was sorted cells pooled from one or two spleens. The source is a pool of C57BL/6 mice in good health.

CDR3 DNA (partial): TGTGCCAGCAGTCTTGTTAACCAAGACACCCAGTAC. Its translation is CASSLVNQDTQY. The CDR3 in full is CASSLVNQDTQYF. The V gene is TRBV26, the J gene TRBJ2-5; D is ambiguous. The read ends 1 residue early relative to the CDR3; the germline J gene fills the gap. This CDR3 comprises 13 residues. The V gene's germline CDR1 is KGHPV and CDR2 FQNQEV (reference sequence). Trimming took 3 bases from V and 0 from J, leaving 4 bases between them.